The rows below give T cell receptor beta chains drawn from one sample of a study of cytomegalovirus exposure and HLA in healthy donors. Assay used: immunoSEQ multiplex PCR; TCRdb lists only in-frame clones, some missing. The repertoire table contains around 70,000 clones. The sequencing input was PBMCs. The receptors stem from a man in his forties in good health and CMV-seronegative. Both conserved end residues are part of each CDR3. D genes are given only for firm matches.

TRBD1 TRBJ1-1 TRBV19 CASSDPRQGSTEAFF TGTGCCAGTAGTGATCCCCGACAGGGATCCACTGAAGCTTTCTTT
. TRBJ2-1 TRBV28 CASPLAIHNEQFF TGTGCCAGCCCCCTAGCCATCCACAATGAGCAGTTCTTC
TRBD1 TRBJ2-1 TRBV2 CASSGTGTTGEQFF TGTGCCAGCAGTGGGACAGGGACCACGGGTGAGCAGTTCTTC
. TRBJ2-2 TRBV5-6 CASSLGGVPGELFF TGTGCCAGCAGCTTGGGAGGCGTCCCCGGGGAGCTGTTTTTT
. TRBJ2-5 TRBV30 CAWSVRLQETQYF TGTGCCTGGAGTGTACGTCTGCAGGAGACCCAGTACTTC
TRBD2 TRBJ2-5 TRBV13 CASRRRGGAYETQYF TGTGCCAGCAGACGACGGGGGGGGGCCTACGAGACCCAGTACTTC
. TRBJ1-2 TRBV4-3 CASSQEAQSRGGYTF TGCGCCAGCAGCCAAGAGGCACAGTCCCGGGGGGGCTACACCTTC
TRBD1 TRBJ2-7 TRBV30 CAWSAGGTGRLQYF TGTGCCTGGAGCGCAGGCGGGACAGGACGATTGCAGTACTTC
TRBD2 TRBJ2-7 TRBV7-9 CASSGGTSGGPPTFYEQYF TGTGCCAGCAGCGGAGGGACTAGCGGGGGCCCCCCTACCTTCTACGAGCAGTACTTC
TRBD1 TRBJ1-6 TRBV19 CASSTRQGASSPLHF TGTGCCAGTAGTACAAGACAGGGGGCTAGTTCACCCCTCCACTTT
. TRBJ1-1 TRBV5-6 CASSFLGTGGDTEAFF TGTGCCAGCAGCTTCTTAGGGACGGGAGGGGACACTGAAGCTTTCTTT
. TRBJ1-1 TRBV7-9 CASSWTAGSTEAFF TGTGCCAGCAGCTGGACAGCAGGCAGCACTGAAGCTTTCTTT
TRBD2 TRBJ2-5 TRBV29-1 CSVEERGVKETQYF TGCAGCGTTGAGGAGCGGGGGGTCAAAGAGACCCAGTACTTC
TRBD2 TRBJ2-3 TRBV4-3 CASSQERTSVRTDTQYF TGCGCCAGCAGCCAAGAAAGAACTAGCGTGCGGACAGATACGCAGTATTTT
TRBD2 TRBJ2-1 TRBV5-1 CASGPAAGASNEQFF TGCGCCAGCGGCCCCGCTGCGGGAGCGAGCAATGAGCAGTTCTTC
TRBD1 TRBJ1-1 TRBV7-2 CASSREGQGDTEAFF TGTGCCAGCAGCCGCGAAGGACAGGGTGACACTGAAGCTTTCTTT
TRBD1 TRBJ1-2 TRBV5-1 CASSLPGQHPSF TGCGCCAGCAGCTTACCGGGACAGCATCCCTCCTTC
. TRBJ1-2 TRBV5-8 CASSLEAGPYGYTF TGTGCCAGCAGCTTGGAAGCAGGGCCTTATGGCTACACCTTC
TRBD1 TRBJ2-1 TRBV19 CASSIVTGRLLYNEQFF TGTGCCAGTAGTATTGTGACAGGGCGATTACTCTACAATGAGCAGTTCTTC
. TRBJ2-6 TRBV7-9 CASSRPGEAGANVLTF TGTGCCAGCAGTAGACCCGGGGAGGCCGGGGCCAACGTCCTGACTTTC
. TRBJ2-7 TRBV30 CAWELSEGSYEQYF TGTGCCTGGGAGCTAAGTGAGGGATCCTACGAGCAGTACTTC
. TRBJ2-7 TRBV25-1 CASSEFQGSGVEQYF TGTGCCAGCAGTGAATTTCAGGGGTCTGGAGTCGAGCAGTACTTC
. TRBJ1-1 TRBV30 CAWSSVSWIAEAFF TGTGCCTGGAGTAGCGTCTCGTGGATTGCTGAAGCTTTCTTT
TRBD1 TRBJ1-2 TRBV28 CASSLTPGGAGGYTF TGTGCCAGCAGTTTAACCCCAGGGGGCGCGGGTGGCTACACCTTC
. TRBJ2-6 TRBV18 CASSPAHLAGANVLTF TGTGCCAGCTCACCGGCTCATCTCGCTGGGGCCAACGTCCTGACTTTC
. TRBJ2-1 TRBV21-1 CASSTVRGSSSYNEQFF TGTGCCAGCAGCACAGTTCGCGGGAGTAGCTCCTACAATGAGCAGTTCTTC
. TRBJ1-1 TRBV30 CAWGFEGAEAFF TGTGCCTGGGGATTCGAGGGGGCTGAAGCTTTCTTT
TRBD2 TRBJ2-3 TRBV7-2 CASSFSGEDTDTQYF TGTGCCAGCAGCTTCAGCGGGGAGGACACAGATACGCAGTATTTT
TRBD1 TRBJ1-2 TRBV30 CAWGQGNYGYTF TGTGCCTGGGGACAGGGGAACTATGGCTACACCTTC
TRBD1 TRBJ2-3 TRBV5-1 CASSLEQGTDTQYF TGCGCCAGCAGCTTGGAACAGGGGACAGATACGCAGTATTTT
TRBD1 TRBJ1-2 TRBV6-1 CASMDLTGSYGYTF TGTGCCAGCATGGATCTGACAGGGTCGTATGGCTACACCTTC
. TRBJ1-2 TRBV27 CASSYANRADNYGYTF TGTGCCAGCAGTTACGCTAACAGGGCGGATAACTATGGCTACACCTTC
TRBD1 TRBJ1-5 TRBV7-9 CASSYAGQGDQPQHF TGTGCCAGCAGCTACGCGGGACAGGGGGATCAGCCCCAGCATTTT
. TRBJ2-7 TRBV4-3 CASSQDLVNEQYF TGCGCCAGCAGCCAAGATCTTGTCAACGAGCAGTACTTC
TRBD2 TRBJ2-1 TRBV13 CASSLSSGSYSYNEQFF TGTGCCAGCAGCCTATCTAGCGGGTCTTACTCCTACAATGAGCAGTTCTTC
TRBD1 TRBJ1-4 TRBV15 CATSKRQGSNEKLFF TGTGCCACCAGCAAGCGACAGGGAAGCAATGAAAAACTGTTTTTT
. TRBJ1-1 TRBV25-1 CASSESGMNTEAFF TGTGCCAGCAGTGAATCGGGGATGAACACTGAAGCTTTCTTT
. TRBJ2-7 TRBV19 CASSISWENEQYF TGTGCCAGTAGTATTTCTTGGGAGAACGAGCAGTACTTC
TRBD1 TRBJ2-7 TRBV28 CASSFSGQGSYEQYF TGTGCCAGCAGTTTCTCCGGACAGGGGTCCTACGAGCAGTACTTC
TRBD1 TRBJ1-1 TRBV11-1 CASSSNSGTGGSAFF TGTGCCAGCAGCTCGAATTCCGGGACAGGGGGCTCGGCTTTCTTT
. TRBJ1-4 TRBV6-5 CASSYLRGQWGEKLFF TGTGCCAGCAGTTATTTAAGGGGACAATGGGGTGAAAAACTGTTTTTT
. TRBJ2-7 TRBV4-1 CASSYDTRGKASSYEQYF TGCGCCAGCAGCTACGACACACGGGGGAAAGCTAGCTCCTACGAGCAGTACTTC
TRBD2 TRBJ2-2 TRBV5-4 CASSLTRTSIPGELFF TGTGCCAGCAGCCTGACCCGGACTAGCATCCCCGGGGAGCTGTTTTTT
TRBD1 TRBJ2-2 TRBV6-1 CASSAGQGLNTGELFF TGTGCCAGCAGTGCCGGACAGGGGTTGAACACCGGGGAGCTGTTTTTT
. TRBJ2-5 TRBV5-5 CASSLSQQETQYF TGTGCCAGCAGCTTGTCGCAGCAAGAGACCCAGTACTTC
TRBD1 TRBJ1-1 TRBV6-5 CASSGRDRRPEAFF TGTGCCAGCAGTGGCCGGGACAGGCGACCAGAAGCTTTCTTT
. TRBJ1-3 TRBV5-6 CASSLREGAGGTIYF TGTGCCAGCAGCCTTCGGGAGGGTGCCGGGGGCACCATATATTTT